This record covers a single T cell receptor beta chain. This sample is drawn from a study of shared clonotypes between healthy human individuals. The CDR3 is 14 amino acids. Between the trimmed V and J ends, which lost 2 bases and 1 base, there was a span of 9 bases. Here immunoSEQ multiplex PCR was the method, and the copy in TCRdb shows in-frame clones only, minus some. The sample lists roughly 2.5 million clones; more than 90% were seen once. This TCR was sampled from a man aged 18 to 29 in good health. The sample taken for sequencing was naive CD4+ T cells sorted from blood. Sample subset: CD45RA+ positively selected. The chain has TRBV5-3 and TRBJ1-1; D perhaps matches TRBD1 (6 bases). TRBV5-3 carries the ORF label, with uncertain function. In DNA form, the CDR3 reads TGTGCCAGAAGCTTATGGACAGCGAACACTGAAGCTTTCTTT. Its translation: CARSLWTANTEAFF.